One sample yielded the 32 T cell receptor beta chains listed below, sequenced in a study of regulatory T cells in long-lasting Graves disease. The time point: persistent/refractory GD, antithyroid drugs over 5 years with positive TRAb. Preparation of the TCR library used RNA extracted from PBMCs. Sequencing libraries for TCR beta were prepared with iRepertoire HTBI primers and Arm-PCR of CDR3 regions. TCRdb re-called the multiplex PCR reads with MiXCR, one entry per CDR3 protein. The table has about 460,000 distinct CDR3 sequences, under 25% seen once. Material: peripheral blood mononuclear cells (PBMCs), obtained when the disease was refractory, from a patient treated with antithyroid drugs. These receptors originate from a female donor with Graves disease.

The chain uses TRBV20-1 and TRBJ2-2; unclear D gene. From germline, CDR1 is DFQATT and CDR2 SNEGSKA (reference sequence). This CDR3 has 13 amino acids. V was trimmed by 6 bases and J by 6 bases, leaving 14 bases between them. Written as DNA, the CDR3 is TGCAGTGCGGCACCCCGGGCCCCCGGGGAGCTGTTTTTT. Its translation: CSAAPRAPGELFF.

This clonotype was recorded many times. The chain combines TRBV14 with TRBJ1-6; D gene uncertain. The germline V gene encodes CDR1 SGHDN and CDR2 FVKESK. V lost 0 bases, J lost 7 bases, and 7 bases lay in between. This CDR3 region has 14 residues. CDR3 sequence (DNA): TGTGCCAGCAGCCAAGATTCGTGGAATTCACCCCTCCACTTT. Its protein product is CASSQDSWNSPLHF.

This clonotype came up many times. This chain joins TRBV25-1 and TRBJ1-2; 8 positions match TRBD1. CDR3 size: 16 residues. Germline V gives CDR1 MGHDK, CDR2 SYGVNS. The V gene end was trimmed by 3 bases and the J gene end by 4 bases; junction bases not matched to a gene: 10. CDR3 residues: CASSDQYGDRLYGYTF. The CDR3 nucleotides are TGTGCCAGCAGTGACCAATATGGGGACAGGCTCTATGGCTACACCTTC.

This clonotype was counted a few times. The genes are TRBV6-1 and TRBJ1-5, with no clear D. CDR3 length equals 17 residues. CDR1 is MNHNS and CDR2 is SASEGT in the germline V gene. V dropped 0 bases and J dropped 0 bases, with 12 bases sitting between them. In nucleotides, the CDR3 is TGTGCCAGCAGTGAAGCCGGCGGAGAGTATAGCAATCAGCCCCAGCATTTT. Encoded protein: CASSEAGGEYSNQPQHF.

Worth noting for this clonotype: This sequence may be a read error, since a much larger clone differs from it by one base. This chain uses TRBV2 with TRBJ1-5; no clear D gene. The CDR3 consists of 13 residues. V was cut by 5 bases and J by 6 bases, with 11 bases left in between. Germline V gives CDR1 SNHLY, CDR2 FYNNEI. CDR3 amino acids: CASSSTTSQPQHF. DNA for the CDR3: TGTGCCAGCAGTTCTACCACTAGTCAGCCCCAGCATTTT.

The chain has TRBV29-1 and TRBJ2-7; the match to TRBD1 covers 7 bases. CDR1 and CDR2 from the germline V gene are SQVTM and ANQGSEA. The length of the CDR3 is 13 residues. J gave up 4 bases and V 6 bases, and 9 bases lay outside the gene matches. In DNA, the CDR3 is TGCAGCGTCCCCACAGGGGTTGGGTACGAGCAGTACTTC. It yields the protein CSVPTGVGYEQYF.

This clonotype was counted ten times or more. The chain recombines TRBV6-5 with TRBJ1-1; no reliable D call. The V gene's germline CDR1 is MNHEY and CDR2 SVGAGI. V gave up 0 bases and J gave up 3 bases, with 8 bases separating them. The CDR3 runs to 14 residues. The CDR3 DNA reads TGTGCCAGCAGTTACTCCGGTCGCTACACTGAAGCTTTCTTT. It yields the protein CASSYSGRYTEAFF.

This clonotype occurred many times. The V call is TRBV20-1, the J call TRBJ2-7, with 7 bases fitting TRBD1. V dropped 7 bases and J dropped 5; count of bases not matched to a gene: 8. The CDR3 contains 12 residues. CDR1 is DFQATT, CDR2 SNEGSKA, per germline (reference sequence). Written as DNA, the CDR3 is TGCAGTGTCACAGGGGAAGGGGACGAGCAGTACTTC. This sequence encodes CSVTGEGDEQYF.

This clonotype turned up a few times. The chain combines TRBV4-2 with TRBJ2-7; 9 bases match TRBD2. The CDR3 spans 16 residues. Germline V gives CDR1 LGHNA, CDR2 YNFKEQ. Trimming cost V 1 base and J 3 bases; bases outside gene matches: 7. Written as DNA, the CDR3 is TGTGCCAGCAGCCAAGTAGCGGGGGATATACTCTACGAGCAGTACTTC. Translated, it gives CASSQVAGDILYEQYF.

The rearrangement joins TRBV3-1 to TRBJ2-2; 10 bases match TRBD1. The V segment lost 6 bases and the J segment 4 bases; nucleotides outside the gene matches: 5. The CDR3 has 15 residues. Germline CDR1 is LGHDT and CDR2 is YNNKEL (reference sequence). CDR3 amino acids: CASRRTGGATGELFF. CDR3 nucleotide sequence: TGTGCCAGCAGGCGGACAGGGGGTGCCACCGGGGAGCTGTTTTTT. The variable domain in full, with the rest retrieved from reference TRBV3-1 and TRBJ2-2, is DTAVSQTPKYLVTQMGNDKSIKCEQNLGHDTMYWYKQDSKKFLKIMFSYNNKELIINETVPNRFSPKSPDKAHLNLHINSLELGDSAVYFCASRRTGGATGELFFGEGSRLTVL.

This clonotype has ten or more counts. The chain carries TRBV28 and TRBJ2-2, with D hard to call. Germline lookup yields CDR1 MDHEN and CDR2 SYDVKM. This CDR3 comprises 14 residues. V gave up 8 bases and J gave up 4 bases, with 14 bases separating them. CDR3 sequence reads: CASLTHPSTGELFF. The DNA for the CDR3 is TGTGCCAGCCTGACGCACCCGAGCACCGGGGAGCTGTTTTTT.

V gene TRBV15 combines with J gene TRBJ2-7, with D perhaps matching TRBD2 (6 bases). Trimming left V 5 bases short and J 3 bases short, with 20 bases between. Germline V gene sequence: CDR1 LNHNV, CDR2 YYDKDF (reference sequence). There are 16 residues in the CDR3. CDR3 DNA: TGTGCCACCAGCTCAATGGCGGGGTTGAGGGTCTACGAGCAGTACTTC. The encoded protein is CATSSMAGLRVYEQYF.

There are a few counts of this clonotype. Being one base from a much bigger clone, this may be a read error. The J gene is TRBJ2-7, the V gene TRBV7-9; TRBD1 agrees at 10 bases. Germline values: CDR1 SEHNR, CDR2 FQNEAQ (reference sequence). The ends lost 6 bases at V and 1 base at J; junction bases unmatched: 3. There are 14 residues in the CDR3. CDR3 region: CASRGQGPSYEQYF. The CDR3 DNA follows: TGTGCCAGCAGGGGACAGGGGCCGTCCTACGAGCAGTACTTC.

This clonotype was counted at least ten times. In nucleotides, the CDR3 is TGTGCCAGCAGAACAGGGGACTATATGAACACTGAAGCTTTCTTT. Protein sequence: CASRTGDYMNTEAFF. This chain uses TRBV28 with TRBJ1-1, with 7 bases that match TRBD1. The CDR3 loop spans 15 amino acids. The germline V gene has CDR1 MDHEN and CDR2 SYDVKM. With 6 bases clipped from V and 0 bases from J, the junction kept 7 bases outside the gene matches.

The chain has TRBV30 and TRBJ1-4, with a possible D match to TRBD1 (5 bases). The CDR3 loop spans 19 amino acids. In germline, CDR1 is GTSNPN, CDR2 SVGIG (reference sequence). V was trimmed by 3 bases and J by 3 bases, leaving 26 bases between them. CDR3 DNA: TGTGCCTGGAGGGCCCTATCGGGAGCAGGGAAGTATGCTAATGAAAAACTGTTTTTT. Translation gives CAWRALSGAGKYANEKLFF.

The chain has TRBV28 and TRBJ1-1; TRBD1 agrees at 8 bases. Trimming cost V 4 bases and J 8 bases; bases outside gene matches: 12. In germline, CDR1 is MDHEN, CDR2 SYDVKM. This CDR3 region has 15 residues. CDR3 residues: CASSYRGSMSSEAFF. CDR3 sequence (DNA): TGTGCCAGCAGTTACAGGGGGAGCATGTCCAGCGAAGCTTTCTTT.

This clonotype was detected ten times or more. The chain joins TRBV11-2 to TRBJ2-4; D could derive from TRBD1 or TRBD2 (5 bases each). The CDR3 consists of 16 residues. Germline V gene data show CDR1 as SGHAT and CDR2 as FQNNGV. V was clipped by 8 bases and J by 0 bases, with 17 bases between them. CDR3 amino acids: CASGPGDGPAKNIQYF. In DNA, the CDR3 is TGTGCCAGCGGCCCCGGGGACGGTCCAGCCAAAAACATTCAGTACTTC.

This clonotype has ten or more counts. The chain combines TRBV13 with TRBJ1-1; 9 bases map to TRBD1. CDR1 PRHDT and CDR2 FYEKMQ come from the germline V gene (reference sequence). The CDR3 consists of 16 residues. J gave up 3 bases and V 5 bases, and 10 bases lay outside the gene matches. CDR3 sequence reads: CASSEGTGWFDTEAFF. The CDR3 coding sequence is TGTGCCAGCAGCGAAGGGACAGGGTGGTTTGACACTGAAGCTTTCTTT.

The V gene is TRBV4-2, the J gene TRBJ1-2, with D perhaps matching TRBD1 (6 bases). Per germline, CDR1 LGHNA and CDR2 YNFKEQ. Trimming pared 1 base from V and 4 bases from J, leaving 10 bases between. The CDR3 contains 14 residues. CDR3 sequence reads: CASSQARDTYGYTF. The CDR3 bases are TGTGCCAGCAGCCAAGCCCGGGACACCTATGGCTACACCTTC.

About this clonotype: This may be a read error: a much more frequent sequence differs by one nucleotide. The rearrangement joins TRBV3-1 to TRBJ2-6, with no clear D. The CDR3 runs to 17 residues. The germline V gene has CDR1 LGHDT and CDR2 YNNKEL (reference sequence). Here the CDR3 reads CACSQGPGRLGANVLTF. The CDR3, as DNA: TGTGCCTGCAGCCAAGGGCCAGGACGTCTTGGGGCCAACGTCCTGACTTTC.

This clonotype was counted a single time. The rearrangement links TRBV7-3 to TRBJ2-6; 8 bases agree with TRBD1. Germline V gives CDR1 SGHTA, CDR2 FQGTGA. V lost 5 bases and J lost 4; bases outside the gene matches: 13. This CDR3 region has 18 residues. Here the CDR3 reads CASSPGTGPGSGANVLTF. CDR3 sequence (DNA): TGTGCCAGCAGCCCGGGGACAGGCCCAGGTTCAGGGGCCAACGTCCTGACTTTC.

The rearrangement uses TRBV12-3 or TRBV12-4 and TRBJ1-2, with D unresolved. This CDR3 spans 13 amino acids. V shed 8 bases and J shed 8 bases, with 18 bases lying between them. The CDR3 bases are TGTGCCAGCGGTCCCGGGCCAGCGGGAGGCTACACCTTC. Translating gives CASGPGPAGGYTF.

The V call is TRBV30, the J call TRBJ1-2, with D perhaps matching TRBD1 (5 bases). The CDR3 length is 14 residues. Germline CDR1 is GTSNPN and CDR2 is SVGIG (reference sequence). Trimming cost V 2 bases and J 4 bases, with 14 bases left between them. DNA of the CDR3: TGTGCCTGGAGTTCCAAGGGTGGGGGCTATGGCTACACCTTC. It translates to CAWSSKGGGYGYTF. Full variable domain (missing parts from reference TRBV30 and TRBJ1-2): SQTIHQWPATLVQPVGSPLSLECTVEGTSNPNLYWYRQAAGRGLQLLFYSVGIGQISSEVPQNLSASRPQDRQFILSSKKLLLSDSGFYLCAWSSKGGGYGYTFGSGTRLTVV.

This chain links TRBV2 with TRBJ2-1, with 12 bases matching TRBD2. V shed 4 bases, J shed 6 bases, and the junction held 7 bases outside the gene matches. The CDR3 totals 16 residues. The V gene's germline CDR1 is SNHLY and CDR2 FYNNEI. Here the CDR3 DNA reads TGTGCCAGCAGTGCCCGACTAGCGGGAGTATTCAATGAGCAGTTCTTC. Its protein is CASSARLAGVFNEQFF. The full variable domain, rest sourced from reference TRBV2 and TRBJ2-1, is EPEVTQTPSHQVTQMGQEVILRCVPISNHLYFYWYRQILGQKVEFLVSFYNNEISEKSEIFDDQFSVERPDGSNFTLKIRSTKLEDSAMYFCASSARLAGVFNEQFFGPGTRLTVL.

With respect to this clonotype: A much larger clone lies one base from this, so it may be a read error. V usage is TRBV6-2 or TRBV6-3 and J usage is TRBJ2-5; 7 bases align to TRBD2. The germline gives CDR1 MNHEY, CDR2 SVGEGT. The CDR3 totals 14 residues. CDR3 nucleotide sequence: TGTGTCAGCAGTTACTCGCTAGCGGAAGAGACCCAGTACTTC. Residues: CVSSYSLAEETQYF.

This clonotype was detected ten times or more. The V and J genes are TRBV11-3 and TRBJ1-1, with a possible D match to TRBD1 (6 bases). Germline loops: CDR1 SGHNT, CDR2 YENEEA. The CDR3 consists of 15 residues. V lost 1 base and J lost 5, with 14 bases in between. This chain's CDR3 is CASSLVGGGPTEAFF. The CDR3 DNA reads TGTGCCAGCAGCTTAGTAGGGGGGGGCCCGACTGAAGCTTTCTTT.

Comments on this clonotype: One base away lies a much larger clone, so this may be a sequencing read error. No conserved phenylalanine or tryptophan is present at the end of the CDR3, so a read error is the likely explanation. The chain combines TRBV3-1 with TRBJ1-2; weak D call: TRBD1 (5 bases). V was pared by 4 bases and J by 5 bases, with 14 bases between. CDR3 length: 14 residues. The germline gives CDR1 LGHDT, CDR2 YNNKEL (reference sequence). Written as DNA, the CDR3 is TGTGCCAGCAGCCCCCCGTTCAGGGCATATGGCTACACCCTC. Encoded protein: CASSPPFRAYGYTL.

This clonotype showed up many times. The chain combines TRBV6-2 or TRBV6-3 with TRBJ2-5, with D possibly TRBD1 on 7 matching bases. Trimming cost V 4 bases and J 4 bases, with 10 bases left between them. CDR1 and CDR2 (germline): MNHEY, SVGEGT. CDR3 length: 13 amino acids. DNA for the CDR3: TGTGCCAGCAGTTCCCAGGGGGGAGAGACCCAGTACTTC. It translates to CASSSQGGETQYF.

At least ten counts were recorded for this clonotype. The gene calls are TRBV7-2 and TRBJ1-2, with 7 bases fitting TRBD1. The junction had 4 bases not matched to a gene; V was cut back by 0 bases and J by 3 bases. The CDR3 totals 15 residues. Germline-derived CDR1 and CDR2 are SGHTA and FQGNSA. The DNA of the CDR3 is TGTGCCAGCAGCTTAGCGTCCGGGACAGACTATGGCTACACCTTC. This codes for CASSLASGTDYGYTF.

On this clonotype itself: Being one base from a much bigger clone, this may be a read error. J is TRBJ2-4 and V is TRBV6-2 or TRBV6-3; 7 bases match TRBD2. The CDR3 runs to 17 residues. In germline, CDR1 is MNHEY, CDR2 SVGEGT. The chain's CDR3 is CASSYPLSGEAKNTQYF. CDR3 DNA sequence: TGTGCCAGCAGTTACCCTCTCAGCGGGGAAGCCAAAAACACTCAGTACTTC.

The V and J genes are TRBV2 and TRBJ2-5; the match to TRBD1 covers 9 bases. Germline V gene sequence: CDR1 SNHLY, CDR2 FYNNEI. V shed 6 bases and J 3 bases; nucleotides not matched to a gene: 5. This CDR3 contains 14 residues. The CDR3 coding sequence is TGTGCCAGCAGGGGACAGGGTGGGAAAGAGACCCAGTACTTC. This translates into CASRGQGGKETQYF.

The sample holds many counts of this clonotype. V and J are TRBV6-2 or TRBV6-3 and TRBJ2-5; 14 nucleotides match TRBD2. Germline CDR1 MNHEY, CDR2 SVGEGT. The CDR3 totals 16 residues. With V trimmed by 0 bases and J by 5 bases, 2 bases remained unmatched. The CDR3, as DNA: TGTGCCAGCAGTTACTCGAGGACTAGCGGGGGGGAGACCCAGTACTTC. It encodes CASSYSRTSGGETQYF.